These T cell receptor beta chains were read from a single sample in a study of somatic mutations in cytotoxic T cells in rheumatoid arthritis. Data came from immunoSEQ multiplex PCR; TCRdb stores just in-frame clones and leaves some out. The sample yields several thousand clones, about 82% seen once. The specimen sequenced was CD8+ T cells sorted from blood. The receptors derive from an adult with rheumatoid arthritis. Each CDR3 is given with its conserved first and last residue. The order of the fields is clone size, D gene, V gene, J gene, CDR3 DNA, CDR3 protein. D genes are given only for firm matches. Only part of the rows carry a size: once, few, many, or a class if the clone is expanded.

size: .; D: .; V: TRBV5-1; J: TRBJ2-5; DNA: TGCGCCAGCAGCTTGGGGCAGGGAGGAGAGACCCAGTACTTC; CDR3: CASSLGQGGETQYF
size: .; D: .; V: TRBV18; J: TRBJ1-1; DNA: TGTGCCAGCTCAACCACAAAGGGGTCTGAAGCTTTCTTT; CDR3: CASSTTKGSEAFF
size: .; D: .; V: TRBV4-2; J: TRBJ2-1; DNA: TGTGCCAGCAGCCAAGATGCGTACGCGGGGATCTCAAATGAGCAGTTCTTC; CDR3: CASSQDAYAGISNEQFF
size: .; D: .; V: TRBV7-9; J: TRBJ2-2; DNA: TGTGCCAGCAGCTCAAGGAGAACCGGGGAGCTGTTTTTT; CDR3: CASSSRRTGELFF
size: few; D: .; V: TRBV19; J: TRBJ1-1; DNA: TGTGCCAGTCAAACTGAAGCTTTCTTT; CDR3: CASQTEAFF
size: .; D: .; V: TRBV2; J: TRBJ1-1; DNA: TGTGCCAGCAGTGAGTACGGTTTGAACACTGAAGCTTTCTTT; CDR3: CASSEYGLNTEAFF
size: once; D: .; V: TRBV6-6; J: TRBJ2-4; DNA: TGTGCCAGCACGATTGGACAGGCCCAGGGGGGCATTCAGTACTTC; CDR3: CASTIGQAQGGIQYF
size: .; D: .; V: TRBV7-9; J: TRBJ2-3; DNA: TGTGCCAGCAGCCATACGGGGGATACGCAGTATTTT; CDR3: CASSHTGDTQYF
size: .; D: TRBD1; V: TRBV7-9; J: TRBJ2-3; DNA: TGTGCCAGCAGCTCCCCGACAGGGAGAGCAGATACGCAGTATTTT; CDR3: CASSSPTGRADTQYF
size: .; D: .; V: TRBV7-9; J: TRBJ1-1; DNA: TGTGCCAGCAGTTTCTCAGGGCAGACTGAAGCTTTCTTT; CDR3: CASSFSGQTEAFF
size: .; D: .; V: TRBV9; J: TRBJ1-6; DNA: TGTGCCAGCAGCGTAGCTGGGAGGTTTGGCTCACCCCTCCACTTT; CDR3: CASSVAGRFGSPLHF
size: .; D: TRBD1; V: TRBV28; J: TRBJ2-4; DNA: TGTGCCAGCAGTTCCAGGGGGCGCTTTAACCACATTCAGTACTTC; CDR3: CASSSRGRFNHIQYF
size: few; D: .; V: TRBV9; J: TRBJ1-1; DNA: TGTGCCAGCAACTCAGGGAGGAGCGGCACTGAAGCTTTCTTT; CDR3: CASNSGRSGTEAFF
size: few; D: TRBD1; V: TRBV5-4; J: TRBJ2-3; DNA: TGTGCCAGCACCCTACAGGGGGGCACAGATACGCAGTATTTT; CDR3: CASTLQGGTDTQYF
size: .; D: .; V: TRBV4-3; J: TRBJ2-2; DNA: TGCGCCAGCAGCCAAGACCAGGGTGGGCATGGGGAGCTGTTTTTT; CDR3: CASSQDQGGHGELFF
size: .; D: .; V: TRBV5-1; J: TRBJ2-3; DNA: TGCGCCAGCAGCTCCTACCCTGACAGCACAGATACGCAGTATTTT; CDR3: CASSSYPDSTDTQYF
size: .; D: .; V: TRBV29-1; J: TRBJ2-7; DNA: TGCAGCGTCAACCAGGGTCCCTACGAGCAGTACTTC; CDR3: CSVNQGPYEQYF
size: .; D: TRBD1; V: TRBV2; J: TRBJ1-1; DNA: TGTGCCAGGACAGGGATCGGTATCACTGAAGCTTTCTTT; CDR3: CARTGIGITEAFF
size: .; D: TRBD1; V: TRBV9; J: TRBJ1-4; DNA: TGTGCCAGCAGCCCAGGAACAGGGGGTGAAAAACTGTTTTTT; CDR3: CASSPGTGGEKLFF
size: .; D: TRBD1; V: TRBV6-5; J: TRBJ1-1; DNA: TGTGCCAGCAGTTACTCGATAGGGGGACAGACTGAAGCTTTCTTT; CDR3: CASSYSIGGQTEAFF
size: once; D: .; V: TRBV7-2; J: TRBJ2-5; DNA: TGTGCCAGCAGCCCGGGGGAGACCCAGTACTTC; CDR3: CASSPGETQYF
size: .; D: .; V: TRBV30; J: TRBJ2-5; DNA: TGTGCCTGGAGTATTTCCCTGGGGGGCCAGTACCAAGAGACCCAGTACTTC; CDR3: CAWSISLGGQYQETQYF
size: .; D: TRBD2; V: TRBV13; J: TRBJ2-2; DNA: TGTGCCAGCAGCTTAGGCGTAACTAAGGCGAGCGGGGTGGTCCGCACCGGGGAGCTGTTTTTT; CDR3: CASSLGVTKASGVVRTGELFF
size: .; D: TRBD1; V: TRBV28; J: TRBJ1-4; DNA: TGTGCCAGCAGACCTCCGCCGGGACAGGGGTTTCTTAATGAAAAACTGTTTTTT; CDR3: CASRPPPGQGFLNEKLFF
size: .; D: TRBD1; V: TRBV25-1; J: TRBJ1-1; DNA: TGTGCCGGAGCTTACAGGGGCGCCTGTGAAGCTTTCTTT; CDR3: CAGAYRGACEAFF
size: .; D: .; V: TRBV11-2; J: TRBJ2-5; DNA: TGTGCCAGCAGCTTAGGGCAGGGGGAGACCCAGTACTTC; CDR3: CASSLGQGETQYF
size: .; D: TRBD1; V: TRBV7-2; J: TRBJ1-1; DNA: TGTGCCAGCAGAAGACAGGGGACTGAAGCTTTCTTT; CDR3: CASRRQGTEAFF
size: .; D: TRBD2; V: TRBV28; J: TRBJ2-3; DNA: TGTGCCAGCAGTTGGAAACGGGGGGGAGACACTAGCACAGATACGCAGTATTTT; CDR3: CASSWKRGGDTSTDTQYF
size: few; D: .; V: TRBV2; J: TRBJ2-2; DNA: TGTGCCAGCAGCCGGATGAGAACCGGGGAGCTGTTTTTT; CDR3: CASSRMRTGELFF
size: few; D: TRBD1; V: TRBV7-9; J: TRBJ2-5; DNA: TGTGCCAGCAGCCGCGTGGATGGGACAGGGGTACGAGAGACCCAGTACTTC; CDR3: CASSRVDGTGVRETQYF
size: .; D: .; V: TRBV15; J: TRBJ2-6; DNA: TGTGCCACCAGCAGAGAGAGCTCTGGGGCCAACGTCCTGACTTTC; CDR3: CATSRESSGANVLTF
size: .; D: TRBD1; V: TRBV7-8; J: TRBJ2-5; DNA: TGTGCCAGCAGCTTAGGGGGGGACAGGCGCTGGGGGGAGACCCAGTACTTC; CDR3: CASSLGGDRRWGETQYF
size: .; D: .; V: TRBV5-6; J: TRBJ1-5; DNA: TGTGCCAGCAGCTTGGTTACAGATAGCAATCAGCCCCAGCATTTT; CDR3: CASSLVTDSNQPQHF
size: .; D: TRBD1; V: TRBV4-2; J: TRBJ2-4; DNA: TGTGCCAGCAGCGTCCGACAGGGGGCTGAGGGGGACATTCAGTACTTC; CDR3: CASSVRQGAEGDIQYF
size: .; D: TRBD1; V: TRBV5-1; J: TRBJ2-5; DNA: TGCGCCAGCAGCCCGGGACAGCAAGAGACCCAGTACTTC; CDR3: CASSPGQQETQYF
size: .; D: TRBD2; V: TRBV5-4; J: TRBJ2-1; DNA: TGTGCCAGCAGCTTGGGCAGCGGGGGGGCATGGAATGAGCAGTTCTTC; CDR3: CASSLGSGGAWNEQFF
size: once; D: .; V: TRBV6-5; J: TRBJ2-2; DNA: TGTGCCAGCAGTCCCGGTGCGGAGGCCGGGGAGCTGTTTTTT; CDR3: CASSPGAEAGELFF
size: .; D: .; V: TRBV19; J: TRBJ2-4; DNA: TGTGCCAGTAGATTGGGAGGGGGCTCCGCCAAAAACATTCAGTACTTC; CDR3: CASRLGGGSAKNIQYF
size: .; D: TRBD1; V: TRBV6-1; J: TRBJ2-3; DNA: TGTGCCAGCGGAGGGTCGGCAGGGGGCGTAGATACGCAGTATTTT; CDR3: CASGGSAGGVDTQYF
size: .; D: .; V: TRBV5-4; J: TRBJ1-1; DNA: TGTGCCAGCAGCTCGCTGGACAAGGGCACTGAAGCTTTCTTT; CDR3: CASSSLDKGTEAFF
size: .; D: .; V: TRBV28; J: TRBJ2-1; DNA: TGTGCCAGCACCCCCGGGGGTTCGGGGAATGAGCAGTTCTTC; CDR3: CASTPGGSGNEQFF
size: .; D: .; V: TRBV6-1; J: TRBJ1-5; DNA: TGTGCCAGCAGTGAGATGGATAGTAGCAATCAGCCCCAGCATTTT; CDR3: CASSEMDSSNQPQHF
size: .; D: .; V: TRBV19; J: TRBJ1-1; DNA: TGTGCCAGTACCCCGAACAGCCGGACTGAAGCTTTCTTT; CDR3: CASTPNSRTEAFF
size: once; D: TRBD1; V: TRBV10-3; J: TRBJ1-3; DNA: TGTGCCATCAGTAGCTGGACAGGGGGTAGCTCTGGAAACACCATATATTTT; CDR3: CAISSWTGGSSGNTIYF
size: .; D: TRBD1; V: TRBV7-8; J: TRBJ1-1; DNA: TGTGCCAGCAGGACAGGGGGCGTCACTGAAGCTTTCTTT; CDR3: CASRTGGVTEAFF
size: large; D: .; V: TRBV7-9; J: TRBJ2-2; DNA: TGTGCCAGCAGCCCGAGGCCCACCGGGGAGCTGTTTTTT; CDR3: CASSPRPTGELFF
size: .; D: .; V: TRBV11-3; J: TRBJ2-2; DNA: TGTGCCAGCAGCTACGACCGGGCGGAGACCGGGGAGCTGTTTTTT; CDR3: CASSYDRAETGELFF
size: .; D: .; V: TRBV9; J: TRBJ2-1; DNA: TGTGCCAGCAGCGGTACAGGCGGGGACGTTGAGCAGTTCTTC; CDR3: CASSGTGGDVEQFF
size: .; D: TRBD1; V: TRBV2; J: TRBJ1-2; DNA: TGTGCCAGCAGTGCCGCATGGGGACAGGGCAATGGCTACACCTTC; CDR3: CASSAAWGQGNGYTF
size: .; D: .; V: TRBV4-3; J: TRBJ1-4; DNA: TGCGCCAGCAGCCAAGATAGGATCATACACCGACTGTTTTTT; CDR3: CASSQDRIIHRLFF